This record covers a single T cell receptor beta chain. Profiled with immunoSEQ multiplex PCR; TCRdb holds only in-frame clones, not every one. The repertoire holds about 38,000 clones, with approximately 87% as singletons. This sample was taken from a study of blood T cell repertoires in COVID-19. The overall study: Sites across the United States, Italy and Spain contributed samples from acute and convalescent COVID-19.

This CDR3 has 12 amino acids. Trimming stripped 5 bases from V and 7 bases from J, with 9 bases between. The germline V gene encodes CDR1 SEHNR and CDR2 FQNEAQ (reference sequence). The rearrangement joins TRBV7-9 to TRBJ1-3; D gene ambiguous. This TCR derives from a man in his fifties or sixties with active or convalescent COVID-19. The sample consisted of peripheral blood. CDR3 in DNA: TGTGCCAGCAGCGACTCAGCGAACACCATATATTTT. It encodes CASSDSANTIYF.